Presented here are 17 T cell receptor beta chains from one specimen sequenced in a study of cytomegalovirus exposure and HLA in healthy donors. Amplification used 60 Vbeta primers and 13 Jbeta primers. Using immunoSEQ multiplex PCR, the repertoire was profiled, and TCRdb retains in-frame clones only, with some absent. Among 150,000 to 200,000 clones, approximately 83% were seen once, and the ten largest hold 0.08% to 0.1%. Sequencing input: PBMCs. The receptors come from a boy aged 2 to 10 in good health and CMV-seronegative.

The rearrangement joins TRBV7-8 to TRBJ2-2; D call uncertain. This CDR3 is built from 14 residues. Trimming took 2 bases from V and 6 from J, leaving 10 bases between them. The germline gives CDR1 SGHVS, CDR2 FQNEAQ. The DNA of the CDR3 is TGTGCCAGCAGCTTAAGGAGTCTTCCCGGGGAGCTGTTTTTT. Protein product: CASSLRSLPGELFF.

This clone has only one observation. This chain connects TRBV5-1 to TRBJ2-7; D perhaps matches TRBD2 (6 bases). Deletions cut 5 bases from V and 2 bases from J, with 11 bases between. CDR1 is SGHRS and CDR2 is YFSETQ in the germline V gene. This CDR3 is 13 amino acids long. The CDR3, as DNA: TGCGCCAGCAGTTCGGGACTCGCCTACGAGCAGTACTTC. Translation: CASSSGLAYEQYF.

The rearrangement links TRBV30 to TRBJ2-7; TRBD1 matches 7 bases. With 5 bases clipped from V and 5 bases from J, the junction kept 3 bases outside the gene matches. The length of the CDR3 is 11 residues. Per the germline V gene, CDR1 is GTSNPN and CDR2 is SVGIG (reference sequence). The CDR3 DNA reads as TGTGCCTGGGGACAGGCTCACGAGCAGTACTTC. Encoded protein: CAWGQAHEQYF.

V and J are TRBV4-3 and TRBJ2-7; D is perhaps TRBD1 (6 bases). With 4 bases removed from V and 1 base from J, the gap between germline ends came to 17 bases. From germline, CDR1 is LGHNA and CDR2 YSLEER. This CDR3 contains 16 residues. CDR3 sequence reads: CASSPDGWGPSYEQYF. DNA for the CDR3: TGCGCCAGCAGCCCCGATGGATGGGGGCCTTCCTACGAGCAGTACTTC.

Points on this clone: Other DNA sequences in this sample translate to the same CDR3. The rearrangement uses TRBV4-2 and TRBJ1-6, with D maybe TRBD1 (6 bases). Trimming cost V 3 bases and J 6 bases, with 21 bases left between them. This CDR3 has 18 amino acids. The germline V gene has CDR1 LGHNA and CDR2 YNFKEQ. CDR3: CASSQERHRELFNSPLHF. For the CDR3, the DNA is TGTGCCAGCAGCCAGGAGAGACACAGGGAGCTGTTTAATTCACCCCTCCACTTT.

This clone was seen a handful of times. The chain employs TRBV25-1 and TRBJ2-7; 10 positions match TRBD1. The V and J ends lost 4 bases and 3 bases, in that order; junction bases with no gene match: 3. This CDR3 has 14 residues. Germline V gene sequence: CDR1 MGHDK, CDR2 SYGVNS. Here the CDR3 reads CASSGGQGHYEQYF. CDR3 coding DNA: TGTGCCAGCAGTGGGGGACAGGGGCACTACGAGCAGTACTTC.

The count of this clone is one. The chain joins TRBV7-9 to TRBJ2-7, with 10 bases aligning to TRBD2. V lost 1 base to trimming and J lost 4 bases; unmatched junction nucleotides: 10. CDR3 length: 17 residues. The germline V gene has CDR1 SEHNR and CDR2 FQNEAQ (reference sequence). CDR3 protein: CASSLVIAGGISYEQYF. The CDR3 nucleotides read TGTGCCAGCAGCTTAGTAATAGCGGGGGGAATAAGTTACGAGCAGTACTTC.

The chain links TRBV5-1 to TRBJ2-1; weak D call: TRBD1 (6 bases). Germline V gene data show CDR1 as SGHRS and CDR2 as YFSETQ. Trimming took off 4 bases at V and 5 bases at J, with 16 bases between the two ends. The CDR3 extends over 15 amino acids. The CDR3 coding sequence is TGCGCCAGCAGCGGGGCAGGGGCCTCTCACAATGAGCAGTTCTTC. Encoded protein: CASSGAGASHNEQFF.

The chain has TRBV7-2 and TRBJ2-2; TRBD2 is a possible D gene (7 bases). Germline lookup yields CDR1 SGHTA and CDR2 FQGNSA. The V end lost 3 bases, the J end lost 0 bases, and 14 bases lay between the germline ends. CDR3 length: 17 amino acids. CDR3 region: CASSFVGGRANTGELFF. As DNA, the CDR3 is TGTGCCAGCAGCTTTGTGGGGGGGCGCGCGAACACCGGGGAGCTGTTTTTT.

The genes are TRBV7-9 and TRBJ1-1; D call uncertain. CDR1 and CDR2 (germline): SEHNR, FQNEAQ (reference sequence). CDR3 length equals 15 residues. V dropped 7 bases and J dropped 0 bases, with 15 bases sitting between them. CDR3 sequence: CASNQGGSMNTEAFF. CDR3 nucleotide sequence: TGTGCCAGCAACCAAGGAGGCTCCATGAACACTGAAGCTTTCTTT.

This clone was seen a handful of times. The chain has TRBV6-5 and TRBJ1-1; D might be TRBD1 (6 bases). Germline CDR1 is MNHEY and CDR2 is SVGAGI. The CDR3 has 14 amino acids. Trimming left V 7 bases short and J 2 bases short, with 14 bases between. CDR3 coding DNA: TGTGCCAGCACTTTAGGGGGGGTTAACACTGAAGCTTTCTTT. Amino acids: CASTLGGVNTEAFF.

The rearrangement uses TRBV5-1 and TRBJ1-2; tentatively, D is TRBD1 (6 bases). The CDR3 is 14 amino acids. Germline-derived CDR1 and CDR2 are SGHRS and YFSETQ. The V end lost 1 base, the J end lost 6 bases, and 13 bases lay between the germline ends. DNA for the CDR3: TGCGCCAGCAGCTTGCAACAGGGATTCGATGGCTACACCTTC. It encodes CASSLQQGFDGYTF.

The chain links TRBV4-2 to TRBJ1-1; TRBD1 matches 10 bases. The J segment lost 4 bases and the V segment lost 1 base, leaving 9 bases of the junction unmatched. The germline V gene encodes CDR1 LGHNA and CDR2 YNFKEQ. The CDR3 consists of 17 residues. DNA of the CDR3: TGTGCCAGCAGCCAAGGGGGACAGGGGTTTGTTGGCACTGAAGCTTTCTTT. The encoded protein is CASSQGGQGFVGTEAFF.

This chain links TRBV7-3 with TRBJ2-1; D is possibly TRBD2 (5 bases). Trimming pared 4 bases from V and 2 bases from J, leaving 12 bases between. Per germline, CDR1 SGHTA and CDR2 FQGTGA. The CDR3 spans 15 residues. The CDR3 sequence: CASSSLRAAYNEQFF. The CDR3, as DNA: TGTGCCAGCAGCTCTCTGCGGGCCGCCTACAATGAGCAGTTCTTC.

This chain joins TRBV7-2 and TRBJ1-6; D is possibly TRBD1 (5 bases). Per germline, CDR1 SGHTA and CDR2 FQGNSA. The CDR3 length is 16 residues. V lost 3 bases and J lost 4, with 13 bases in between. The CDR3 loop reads CASSFKGQGYNSPLHF. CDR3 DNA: TGTGCCAGCAGCTTCAAGGGGCAAGGATATAATTCACCCCTCCACTTT.

The CDR3 DNA reads TGCGCCAGCAGCCAAGTCCTGCCGGGGGTTGGCACAGATACGCAGTATTTT. Its protein product is CASSQVLPGVGTDTQYF. The chain has TRBV4-1 and TRBJ2-3; possibly TRBD2 for D (6 bases). V lost 1 base to trimming and J lost 1 base, with 15 bases between them. There are 17 residues in the CDR3. Per germline, CDR1 MGHRA and CDR2 YSYEKL.

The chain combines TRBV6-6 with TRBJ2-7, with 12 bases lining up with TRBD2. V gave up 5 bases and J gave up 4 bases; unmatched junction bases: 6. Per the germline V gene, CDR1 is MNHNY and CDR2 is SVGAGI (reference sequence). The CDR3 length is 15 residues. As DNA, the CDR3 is TGTGCCAGCAGTCCGGGCGGGACTAGCGGGTACGAGCAGTACTTC. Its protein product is CASSPGGTSGYEQYF.